This record looks at one T cell receptor (beta chain) sequence and its context. Antigen specificity is unknown. This sample was taken from a study of T cell responses to AZD1222 COVID-19 vaccine. CDR3 size: 15 residues. J gave up 8 bases and V 1 base, and 7 bases lay outside the gene matches. Germline assignment: CDR1 LNHNV and CDR2 YYDKDF (reference sequence). Study observations and caveats: It should be noted that donors were predominantly white British and more often female, and clonal diversity was possibly underestimated. Sampling that yielded the repertoires occurred only after the peak T cell response.

TCRdb's table, derived via immunoSEQ multiplex PCR, lists solely in-frame clones and lacks some. The sample yields roughly 180,000 clones, roughly nine tenths seen once. The origin of this receptor is an adult in good health. The sequencing used peripheral blood, collected on day 0 of AZD1222 vaccination. V usage is TRBV15 and J usage is TRBJ1-4; 7 nucleotides line up with TRBD1. In DNA form, the CDR3 reads TGTGCCACCAGCAGAGGATATAGGACAGGAGAAAAACTGTTTTTT. Translation: CATSRGYRTGEKLFF. The whole variable domain, filled in from reference TRBV15 and TRBJ1-4, reads DAMVIQNPRYQVTQFGKPVTLSCSQTLNHNVMYWYQQKSSQAPKLLFHYYDKDFNNEADTPDNFQSRRPNTSFCFLDIRSPGLGDTAMYLCATSRGYRTGEKLFFGSGTQLSVL.